A single sample is the source of the 15 T cell receptor beta chains below, sequenced in a study of blood T cell repertoires in COVID-19. Method: immunoSEQ multiplex PCR; TCRdb's copy keeps in-frame clones and lacks some. The sample has about 400,000 clones, about 90% seen once. Sequenced sample: PBMCs or T cells enriched from blood (not recorded which). The receptors derive from a woman between 18 and 29 years old with acute COVID-19.

This sequence joins TRBV28 and TRBJ2-3; D unclear. This CDR3 spans 12 amino acids. With 6 bases removed from V and 2 bases from J, the gap between germline ends came to 6 bases. Per the germline V gene, CDR1 is MDHEN and CDR2 is SYDVKM. DNA for the CDR3: TGTGCCAGCAGGGGCCCCACAGATACGCAGTATTTT. Its protein product is CASRGPTDTQYF.

This rearrangement joins TRBV25-1 to TRBJ1-2, with 12 bases that match TRBD1. Germline V gives CDR1 MGHDK, CDR2 SYGVNS. The junction had 9 bases not matched to a gene; V was cut back by 6 bases and J by 4 bases. The CDR3 is 16 residues long. CDR3 coding DNA: TGTGCCAGCAGCGAGGGACAGGGGGCTATAAGCTATGGCTACACCTTC. Translation: CASSEGQGAISYGYTF.

The chain couples TRBV6-5 to TRBJ1-1; D is ambiguous. V lost 6 bases to trimming and J lost 0 bases, with 14 bases between them. There are 15 residues in the CDR3. Germline CDR1 MNHEY, CDR2 SVGAGI. The CDR3 DNA reads as TGTGCCAGCAGCCGCTGGCGGTATGTGAACACTGAAGCTTTCTTT. It translates to CASSRWRYVNTEAFF.

The genes are TRBV27 and TRBJ2-1, with a tentative D call TRBD2 (5 bases). CDR1 is MNHEY and CDR2 is SMNVEV in the germline V gene (reference sequence). The V end lost 5 bases, the J end lost 0 bases, and 11 bases lay between the germline ends. This CDR3 is 15 amino acids long. The DNA for the CDR3 is TGTGCCAGCAGTGAGCGGCAGAGCTCCTACAATGAGCAGTTCTTC. Translated, it gives CASSERQSSYNEQFF.

The genes are TRBV10-1 and TRBJ2-7; possibly TRBD1 for D (6 bases). CDR1 is WNHNN and CDR2 is SYGVQD in the germline V gene (reference sequence). V was pared by 3 bases and J by 3 bases, with 9 bases between. CDR3 length equals 13 residues. The CDR3 nucleotides read TGCGCCAGCAGTGAATGGGACAACTACGAGCAGTACTTC. The encoded protein is CASSEWDNYEQYF.

The chain uses TRBV3-1 (or the pseudogene TRBV3-2) and TRBJ1-4; 7 positions match TRBD1. The germline gives CDR1 LGHDT, CDR2 YNNKEL (reference sequence). This CDR3 is 14 amino acids long. The trim removed 3 bases at V and 8 bases at J, leaving 6 bases unmatched. The CDR3 DNA reads as TGTGCCAGCAGCCAGGACAGGTTTGGAGAAAAACTGTTTTTT. Translation: CASSQDRFGEKLFF.

The chain combines TRBV6-5 with TRBJ1-1; D ambiguous. This CDR3 region has 15 residues. From germline, CDR1 is MNHEY and CDR2 SVGAGI. The germline V and J ends were trimmed by 0 bases and 3 bases, with 11 bases remaining between them. The CDR3 DNA reads TGTGCCAGCAGTTACTCGACATCTCCTGACACTGAAGCTTTCTTT. Its translation is CASSYSTSPDTEAFF.

This rearrangement joins TRBV18 to TRBJ1-1, with 8 bases matching TRBD1. This CDR3 has 16 amino acids. V lost 3 bases to trimming and J lost 5 bases; unmatched junction nucleotides: 11. Germline CDR1 and CDR2: KGHSH and LQKENI. CDR3 loop: CASSPTATGVGTEAFF. The DNA of the CDR3 is TGTGCCAGCTCACCGACGGCGACAGGGGTGGGGACTGAAGCTTTCTTT.

This chain links TRBV3-1 (or the pseudogene TRBV3-2) with TRBJ1-4; tentatively, D is TRBD1 (5 bases). This CDR3 has 15 amino acids. V was clipped by 0 bases and J by 5 bases, with 10 bases between them. Germline V gene lookup returns CDR1 LGHDT and CDR2 YNNKEL (reference sequence). CDR3 in amino acids: CASSQEAGINEKLFF. CDR3 DNA: TGTGCCAGCAGCCAAGAGGCAGGGATAAATGAAAAACTGTTTTTT.

This rearrangement joins TRBV5-6 to TRBJ1-1; D is possibly TRBD1 (6 bases). V dropped 2 bases and J dropped 0 bases, with 14 bases sitting between them. There are 16 residues in the CDR3. From germline, CDR1 is SGHDT and CDR2 YYEEEE. The CDR3 protein is CASSFQGLLMNTEAFF. CDR3 in DNA: TGTGCCAGCAGCTTTCAGGGGTTACTCATGAACACTGAAGCTTTCTTT.

V gene TRBV4-3 combines with J gene TRBJ2-3; no reliable D call. V was clipped by 4 bases and J by 4 bases, with 15 bases between them. The CDR3 has 15 amino acids. CDR1 LGHNA and CDR2 YSLEER come from the germline V gene. Here the CDR3 DNA reads TGCGCCAGCAGCCCAGGTGCTGATGCTCCAGATACGCAGTATTTT. Protein product: CASSPGADAPDTQYF.

The V and J genes are TRBV5-4 and TRBJ1-2, with TRBD1 matching over 10 bases. The CDR3 sequence is 15 residues long. Germline lookup yields CDR1 SGHNT and CDR2 YYREEE (reference sequence). J lost 9 bases, V lost 0 bases, and 8 bases had no gene match. The CDR3, as DNA: TGTGCCAGCAGCTTGGACCCAGGGACAGGGGCTAGCTACACCTTC. It codes for CASSLDPGTGASYTF.

The chain has TRBV6-5 and TRBJ1-2, with TRBD1 as a possible D gene (5 bases). The CDR3 sequence is 14 residues long. Per germline, CDR1 MNHEY and CDR2 SVGAGI. V was shortened by 7 bases and J by 3 bases, with 15 bases between the two germline ends. The CDR3 DNA is TGTGCCAGCAACCCCTCGGGGGGAGACTATGGCTACACCTTC. Its translation: CASNPSGGDYGYTF.

V gene TRBV19 combines with J gene TRBJ1-4; D remains ambiguous. This CDR3 has 11 amino acids. Germline V gene sequence: CDR1 LNHDA, CDR2 SQIVND (reference sequence). Trimming left V 7 bases short and J 10 bases short, with 10 bases between. DNA of the CDR3: TGTGCCAGTACGAGTTTCTCAAAACTGTTTTTT. It is translated as CASTSFSKLFF.

The V gene is TRBV14, the J gene TRBJ2-7, with 7 bases fitting TRBD2. Germline CDR1 reads SGHDN; CDR2 reads FVKESK. Trimming at V came to 3 bases and at J to 3 bases, leaving 14 bases not matched to a gene. This CDR3 comprises 17 residues. CDR3 amino acids: CASSHFGGGSPNYEQYF. For the CDR3, the DNA is TGTGCCAGCAGCCATTTTGGGGGGGGTTCCCCAAACTACGAGCAGTACTTC.